Following are 4 T cell receptor beta chains from one sample sequenced in a study of cytomegalovirus exposure and HLA in healthy donors. 13 Jbeta primers and 60 Vbeta primers were used for the PCR. Some clones are missing from TCRdb's copy, which holds only in-frame ones; the method was immunoSEQ multiplex PCR. The data hold 180,000 or so clones, with 75% to 85% observed a single time. The sample taken for sequencing was PBMCs. The receptors originated from a man aged 18 to 29 in good health and CMV-seronegative.

The chain employs TRBV11-2 and TRBJ2-7; 7 bases agree with TRBD2. The V segment lost 7 bases and the J segment 0 bases; nucleotides outside the gene matches: 6. This CDR3 is built from 14 residues. The germline gives CDR1 SGHAT, CDR2 FQNNGV. The CDR3 protein is CASNLAGVSYEQYF. CDR3 DNA sequence: TGTGCCAGCAATCTGGCGGGGGTCTCCTACGAGCAGTACTTC.

The V and J genes are TRBV19 and TRBJ2-1; 10 bases fit TRBD2. Germline lookup yields CDR1 LNHDA and CDR2 SQIVND (reference sequence). J lost 4 bases, V lost 6 bases, and 3 bases had no gene match. The CDR3 totals 14 residues. The CDR3 region is CASRGLAPYNEQFF. As DNA, the CDR3 is TGTGCCAGTAGGGGACTAGCGCCTTACAATGAGCAGTTCTTC.

This chain connects TRBV5-1 to TRBJ1-1, with D perhaps TRBD1 (6 bases). Germline V gene data show CDR1 as SGHRS and CDR2 as YFSETQ. The length of the CDR3 is 14 residues. The V gene lost 5 bases and the J gene lost 1 base, with 12 bases spanning the gap. CDR3 DNA: TGCGCCAGCAGAACCGGGACATCGAACACTGAAGCTTTCTTT. Translation gives CASRTGTSNTEAFF.

CDR3: CASSPNLLAILSYEQYF. The CDR3 nucleotides are TGCGCCAGCAGCCCAAACCTCTTAGCGATCCTCTCCTACGAGCAGTACTTC. The V and J genes are TRBV5-1 and TRBJ2-7, with D perhaps TRBD2 (5 bases). CDR3 length: 17 residues. The germline gives CDR1 SGHRS, CDR2 YFSETQ. The V end was cut by 4 bases, the J end by 0 bases, with 20 bases between.